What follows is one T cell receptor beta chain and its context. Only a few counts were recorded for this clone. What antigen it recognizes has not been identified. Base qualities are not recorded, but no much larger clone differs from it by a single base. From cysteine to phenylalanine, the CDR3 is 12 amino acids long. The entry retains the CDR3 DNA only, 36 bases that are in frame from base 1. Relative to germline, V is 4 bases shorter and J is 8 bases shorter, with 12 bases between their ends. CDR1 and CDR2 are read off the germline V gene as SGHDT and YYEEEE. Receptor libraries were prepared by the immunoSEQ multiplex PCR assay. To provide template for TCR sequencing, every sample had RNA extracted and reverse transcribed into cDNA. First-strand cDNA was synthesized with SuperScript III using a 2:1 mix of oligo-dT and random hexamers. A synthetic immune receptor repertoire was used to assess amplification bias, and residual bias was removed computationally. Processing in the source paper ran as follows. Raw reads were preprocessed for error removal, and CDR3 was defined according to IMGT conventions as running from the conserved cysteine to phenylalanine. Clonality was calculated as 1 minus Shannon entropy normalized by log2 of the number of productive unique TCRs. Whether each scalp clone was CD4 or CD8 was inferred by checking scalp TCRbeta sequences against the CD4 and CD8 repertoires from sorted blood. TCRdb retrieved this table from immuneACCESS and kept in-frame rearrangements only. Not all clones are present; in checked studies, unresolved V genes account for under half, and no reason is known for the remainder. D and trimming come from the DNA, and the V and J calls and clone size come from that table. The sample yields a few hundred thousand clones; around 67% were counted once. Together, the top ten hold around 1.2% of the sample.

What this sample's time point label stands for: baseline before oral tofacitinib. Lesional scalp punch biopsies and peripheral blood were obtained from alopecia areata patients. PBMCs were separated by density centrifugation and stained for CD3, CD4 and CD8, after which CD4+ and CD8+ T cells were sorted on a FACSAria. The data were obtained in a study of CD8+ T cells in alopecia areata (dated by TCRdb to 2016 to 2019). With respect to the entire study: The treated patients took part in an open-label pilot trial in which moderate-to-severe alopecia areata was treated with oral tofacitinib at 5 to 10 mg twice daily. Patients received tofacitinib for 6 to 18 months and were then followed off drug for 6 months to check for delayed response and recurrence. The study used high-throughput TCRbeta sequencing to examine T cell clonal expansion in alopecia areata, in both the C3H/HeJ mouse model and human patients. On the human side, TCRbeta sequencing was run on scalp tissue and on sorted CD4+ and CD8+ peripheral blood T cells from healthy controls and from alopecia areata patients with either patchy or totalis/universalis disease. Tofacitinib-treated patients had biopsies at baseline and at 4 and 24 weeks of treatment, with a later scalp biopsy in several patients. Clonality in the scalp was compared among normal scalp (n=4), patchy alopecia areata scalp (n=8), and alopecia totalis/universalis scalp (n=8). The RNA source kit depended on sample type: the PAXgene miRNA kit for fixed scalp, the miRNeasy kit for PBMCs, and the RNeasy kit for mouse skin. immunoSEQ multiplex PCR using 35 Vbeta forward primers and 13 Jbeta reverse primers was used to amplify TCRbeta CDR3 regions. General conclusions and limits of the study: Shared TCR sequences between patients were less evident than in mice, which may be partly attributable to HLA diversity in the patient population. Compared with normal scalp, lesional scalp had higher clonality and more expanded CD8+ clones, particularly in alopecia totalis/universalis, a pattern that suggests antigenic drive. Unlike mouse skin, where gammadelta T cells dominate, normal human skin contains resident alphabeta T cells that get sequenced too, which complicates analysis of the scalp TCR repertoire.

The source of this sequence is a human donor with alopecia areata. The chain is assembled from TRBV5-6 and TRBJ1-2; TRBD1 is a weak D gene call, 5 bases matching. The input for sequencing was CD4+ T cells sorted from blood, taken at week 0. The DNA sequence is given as TGTGCCAGCAGCCGAGACAGTTTGGGCTACACCTTC. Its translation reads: CASSRDSLGYTF.